A selection of T cell receptor beta chains follows, all from one sample in a study of glioma-infiltrating T cells. TCRdb reprocessed the multiplex PCR reads with MiXCR, giving one entry per CDR3 protein. The data hold about 140,000 distinct CDR3 sequences, with roughly 43% observed a single time. Sequenced input: glioma tissue, nonneoplastic brain tissue, or PBMCs (not recorded which). Receptors were obtained from a human donor with low-grade glioma or glioblastoma, undergoing nonglioma brain surgery, or in good health (not recorded which). The CDR3 runs from the conserved cysteine through the conserved F or W. D genes are given only for firm matches. Expanded clones get a size class; other rows say once, few or many, or leave the size out.

NA TRBJ1-1 few TRBV4-2 TGTGCCAGCAGCCAAGGGGTAACCACTGAAGCTTTCTTT CASSQGVTTEAFF
TRBD1 TRBJ1-1 NA TRBV7-2 TGTGCCAGCAGCAACAGGGGATACATCACTGAAGCTTTCTTT CASSNRGYITEAFF
TRBD1 TRBJ2-7 NA TRBV2 TGTGCCAGCAGTAAATTCGGACAGGGGATCCACGAGCAGTACTTC CASSKFGQGIHEQYF
NA TRBJ1-1 many TRBV11-2 TGTGCCAGCAGCTTACTGGCAGGGGTGAACACTGAAGCTTTCTTT CASSLLAGVNTEAFF
NA TRBJ2-5 few TRBV11-2 TGTGCCAGCAGCGACCGGGCAGCACGCGAGACCCAGTACTTC CASSDRAARETQYF
NA TRBJ1-5 few TRBV19 TGTGCCAGTAGTATCGTGAACAGGAACAATCAGCCCCAGCATTTT CASSIVNRNNQPQHF
TRBD1 TRBJ1-2 few TRBV3-1 TGTGCCAGCAGCCGACAGGGAGACTATGGCTACACCTTC CASSRQGDYGYTF
TRBD1 TRBJ1-2 NA TRBV2 TGTGCCAGCAGTGGGGGACAGGGCAACTATGGCTACACCTTC CASSGGQGNYGYTF
TRBD2 TRBJ2-3 few TRBV20-1 TGCAGTGCTGAACTAGCGGGGGGAACAGATACGCAGTATTTT CSAELAGGTDTQYF
NA TRBJ2-3 NA TRBV7-2 TGTGCCAGCAGTTCCCCGGCGACGACAGATACGCAGTATTTT CASSSPATTDTQYF
TRBD1 TRBJ2-3 NA TRBV3-1 TGTGCCAGCAGTTATCCGGGACAGAGGACTGGTACGCAGTATTTT CASSYPGQRTGTQYF